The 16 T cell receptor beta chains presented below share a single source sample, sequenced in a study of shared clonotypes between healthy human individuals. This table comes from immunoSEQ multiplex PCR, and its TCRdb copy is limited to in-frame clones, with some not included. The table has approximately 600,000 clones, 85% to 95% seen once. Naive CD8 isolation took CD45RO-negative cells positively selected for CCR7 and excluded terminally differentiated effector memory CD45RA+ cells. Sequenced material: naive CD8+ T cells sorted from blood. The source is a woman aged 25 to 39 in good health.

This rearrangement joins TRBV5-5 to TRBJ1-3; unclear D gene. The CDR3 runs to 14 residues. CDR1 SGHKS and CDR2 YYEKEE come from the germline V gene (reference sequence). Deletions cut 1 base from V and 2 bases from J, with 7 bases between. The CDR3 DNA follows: TGTGCCAGCAGCTTGTGGCAGCCTGGAAACACCATATATTTT. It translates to CASSLWQPGNTIYF.

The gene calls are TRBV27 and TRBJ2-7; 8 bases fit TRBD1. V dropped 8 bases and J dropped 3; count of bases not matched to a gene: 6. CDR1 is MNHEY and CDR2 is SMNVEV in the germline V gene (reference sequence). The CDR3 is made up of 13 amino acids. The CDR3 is CASRGDRSYEQYF. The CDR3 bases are TGTGCCAGCCGTGGGGACAGGAGCTACGAGCAGTACTTC.

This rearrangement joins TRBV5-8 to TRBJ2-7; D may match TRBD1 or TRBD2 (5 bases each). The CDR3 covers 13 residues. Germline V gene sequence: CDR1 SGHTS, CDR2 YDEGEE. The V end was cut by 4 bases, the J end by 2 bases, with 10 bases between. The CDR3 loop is CASSRDGTYEQYF. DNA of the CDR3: TGTGCCAGCAGCCGGGACGGAACCTACGAGCAGTACTTC.

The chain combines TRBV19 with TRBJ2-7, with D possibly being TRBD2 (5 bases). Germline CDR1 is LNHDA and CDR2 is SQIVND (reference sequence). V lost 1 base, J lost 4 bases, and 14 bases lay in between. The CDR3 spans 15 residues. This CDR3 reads CASSIGLGSGYEQYF. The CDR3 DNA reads TGTGCCAGTAGTATAGGGCTAGGGAGCGGATACGAGCAGTACTTC.

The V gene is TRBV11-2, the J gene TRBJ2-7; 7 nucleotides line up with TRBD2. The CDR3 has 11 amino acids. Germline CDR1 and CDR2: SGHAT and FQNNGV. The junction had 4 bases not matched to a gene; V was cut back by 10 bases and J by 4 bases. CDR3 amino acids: CATAGVYEQYF. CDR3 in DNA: TGTGCCACCGCGGGGGTTTACGAGCAGTACTTC. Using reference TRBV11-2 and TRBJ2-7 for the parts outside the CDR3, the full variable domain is EAGVAQSPRYKIIEKRQSVAFWCNPISGHATLYWYQQILGQGPKLLIQFQNNGVVDDSQLPKDRFSAERLKGVDSTLKIQPAKLEDSAVYLCATAGVYEQYFGPGTRLTVT.

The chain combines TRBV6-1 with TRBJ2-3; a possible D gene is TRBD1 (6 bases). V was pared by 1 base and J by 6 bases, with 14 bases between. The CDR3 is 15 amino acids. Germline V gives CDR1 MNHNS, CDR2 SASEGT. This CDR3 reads CASSEGSTGSDTQYF. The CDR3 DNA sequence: TGTGCCAGCAGTGAAGGGTCCACAGGGTCCGATACGCAGTATTTT.

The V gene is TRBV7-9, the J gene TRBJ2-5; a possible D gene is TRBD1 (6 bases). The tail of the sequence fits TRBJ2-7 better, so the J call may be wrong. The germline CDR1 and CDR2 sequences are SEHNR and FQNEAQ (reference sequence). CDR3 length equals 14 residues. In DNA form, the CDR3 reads TGTGCCAGCAGCCCTACGGGACAATTATACGAGCAGTACTTC. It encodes CASSPTGQLYEQYF.

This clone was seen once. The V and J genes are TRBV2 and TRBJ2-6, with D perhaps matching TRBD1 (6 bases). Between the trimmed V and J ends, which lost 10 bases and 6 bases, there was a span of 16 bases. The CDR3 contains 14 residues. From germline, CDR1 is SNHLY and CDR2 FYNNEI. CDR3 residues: CATQTGTSANVLTF. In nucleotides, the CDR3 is TGTGCCACCCAGACCGGGACATCGGCCAACGTCCTGACTTTC. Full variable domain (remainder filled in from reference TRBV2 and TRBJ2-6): EPEVTQTPSHQVTQMGQEVILRCVPISNHLYFYWYRQILGQKVEFLVSFYNNEISEKSEIFDDQFSVERPDGSNFTLKIRSTKLEDSAMYFCATQTGTSANVLTFGAGSRLTVL.

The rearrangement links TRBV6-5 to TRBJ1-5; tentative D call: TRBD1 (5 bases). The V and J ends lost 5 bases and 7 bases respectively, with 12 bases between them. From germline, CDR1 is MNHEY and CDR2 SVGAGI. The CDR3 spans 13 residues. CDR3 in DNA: TGTGCCAGCAGTCCCCAGGGAGGGCAGCCCCAGCATTTT. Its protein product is CASSPQGGQPQHF.

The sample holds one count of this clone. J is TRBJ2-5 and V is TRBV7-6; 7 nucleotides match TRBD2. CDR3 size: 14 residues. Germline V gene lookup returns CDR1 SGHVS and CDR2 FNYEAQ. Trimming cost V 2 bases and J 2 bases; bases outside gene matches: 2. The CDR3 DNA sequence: TGTGCCAGCAGCTTATCGGGGGGACAAGAGACCCAGTACTTC. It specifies CASSLSGGQETQYF.

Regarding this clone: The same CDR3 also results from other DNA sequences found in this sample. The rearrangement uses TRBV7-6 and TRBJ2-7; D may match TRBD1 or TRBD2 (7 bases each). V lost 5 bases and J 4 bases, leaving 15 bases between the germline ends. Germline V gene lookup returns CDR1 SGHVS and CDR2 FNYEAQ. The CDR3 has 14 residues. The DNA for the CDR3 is TGTGCCAGCAGCCCTGGGCAGGGGGGGTACGAGCAGTACTTC. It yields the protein CASSPGQGGYEQYF. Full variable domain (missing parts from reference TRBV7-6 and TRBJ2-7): GAGVSQSPRYKVTKRGQDVALRCDPISGHVSLYWYRQALGQGPEFLTYFNYEAQQDKSGLPNDRFSAERPEGSISTLTIQRTEQRDSAMYRCASSPGQGGYEQYFGPGTRLTVT.

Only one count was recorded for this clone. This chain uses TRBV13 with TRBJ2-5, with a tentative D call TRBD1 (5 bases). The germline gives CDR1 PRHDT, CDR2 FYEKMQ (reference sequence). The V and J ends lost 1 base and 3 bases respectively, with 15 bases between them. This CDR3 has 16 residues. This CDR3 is CASSLEGRADKETQYF. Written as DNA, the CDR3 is TGTGCCAGCAGCTTAGAAGGCAGGGCGGATAAAGAGACCCAGTACTTC.

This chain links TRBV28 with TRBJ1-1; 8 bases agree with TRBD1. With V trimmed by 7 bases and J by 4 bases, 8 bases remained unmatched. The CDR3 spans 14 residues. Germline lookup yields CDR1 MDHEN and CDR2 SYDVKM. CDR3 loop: CASKNTGGSTEAFF. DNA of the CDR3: TGTGCCAGCAAAAACACAGGGGGGAGCACTGAAGCTTTCTTT.

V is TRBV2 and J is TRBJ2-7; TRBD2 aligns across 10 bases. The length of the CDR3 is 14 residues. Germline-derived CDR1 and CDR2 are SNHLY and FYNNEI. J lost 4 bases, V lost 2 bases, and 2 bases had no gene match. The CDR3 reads CASSEWTSGYEQYF. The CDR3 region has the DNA TGTGCCAGCAGTGAATGGACTAGCGGTTACGAGCAGTACTTC.

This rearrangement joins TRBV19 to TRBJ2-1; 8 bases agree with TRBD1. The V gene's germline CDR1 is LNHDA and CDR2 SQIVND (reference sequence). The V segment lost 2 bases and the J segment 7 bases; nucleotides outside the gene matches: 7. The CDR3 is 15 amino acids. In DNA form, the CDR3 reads TGTGCCAGTAGTATAATGACAGGGGCGAGGAATGAGCAGTTCTTC. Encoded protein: CASSIMTGARNEQFF.

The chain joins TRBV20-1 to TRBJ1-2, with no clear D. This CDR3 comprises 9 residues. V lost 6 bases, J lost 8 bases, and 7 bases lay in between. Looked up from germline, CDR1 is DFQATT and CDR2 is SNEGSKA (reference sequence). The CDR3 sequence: CSALGGYTF. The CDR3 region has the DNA TGCAGTGCCTTGGGGGGCTACACCTTC.